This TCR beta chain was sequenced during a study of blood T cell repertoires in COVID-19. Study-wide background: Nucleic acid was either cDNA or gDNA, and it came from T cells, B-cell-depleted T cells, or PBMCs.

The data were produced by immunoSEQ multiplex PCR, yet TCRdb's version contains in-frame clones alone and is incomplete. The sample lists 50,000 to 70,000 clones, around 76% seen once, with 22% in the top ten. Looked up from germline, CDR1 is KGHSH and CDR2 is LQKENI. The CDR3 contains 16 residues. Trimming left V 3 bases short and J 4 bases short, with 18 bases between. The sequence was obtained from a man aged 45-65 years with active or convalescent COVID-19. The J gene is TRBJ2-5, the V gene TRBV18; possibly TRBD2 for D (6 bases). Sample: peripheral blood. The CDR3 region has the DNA TGTGCCAGCTCACCCCCCGGGACTGTCTCCCGAGAGACCCAGTACTTC. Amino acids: CASSPPGTVSRETQYF.